This T cell receptor (beta chain) comes out of a study of T cells after yellow fever vaccination. General study findings and limits: Once the booster was given, most primary-vaccination clones reappeared, at about 97% for CD4 and more than 85% for CD8.

TCRdb ran MiXCR on the 5' RACE reads and lists one entry per CDR3 protein. The repertoire holds around 230,000 distinct CDR3 sequences, approximately 6.3% seen once, with 1% to 1.2% in the top ten. V was pared by 3 bases and J by 1 base, with 3 bases between. The V gene's germline CDR1 is LGHNA and CDR2 YNFKEQ. The CDR3 has 13 amino acids. Many counts were recorded for this clonotype. Its antigen is still unknown. Sequenced here: CD4+ T cells sorted from PBMCs, sampled on the day of the yellow fever booster vaccination. The source of this sequence is a man under 40 who received the YFV17D yellow fever vaccine. V gene TRBV4-2 combines with J gene TRBJ2-2; D is unclear. As DNA, the CDR3 is TGTGCCAGCAGCCAGGAGAACACCGGGGAGCTGTTTTTT. It specifies CASSQENTGELFF.